Shown below are 27 T cell receptor beta chains from a single sample sequenced in a study of regulatory T cells in long-lasting Graves disease. The time point: persistent/refractory GD, antithyroid drugs over 5 years with positive TRAb. Following extraction of RNA from PBMCs, that RNA was used to make the TCR library. According to the study, TCR beta libraries were built with iRepertoire HTBI primers and CDR3-region Arm-PCR. TCRdb called the multiplex PCR reads again in MiXCR, with one record for every CDR3 protein. Among hundreds of thousands of distinct CDR3 sequences listed, around a fifth were seen once. The sample was peripheral blood mononuclear cells (PBMCs), taken when the disease was refractory, from a patient treated with antithyroid drugs. Every receptor here comes from a female donor with Graves disease.

The chain combines TRBV18 with TRBJ2-1; no clear D. Germline CDR1 KGHSH, CDR2 LQKENI. Trimming shortened V by 3 bases and J by 4 bases, and 7 bases separated the two germline ends. The CDR3 runs to 13 residues. The CDR3 DNA follows: TGTGCCAGCTCACCTTCGATATACAATGAGCAGTTCTTC. This gives the protein CASSPSIYNEQFF.

Comments on this clonotype: This sequence may be a read error, since a much larger clone differs from it by one base. This sequence joins TRBV11-2 and TRBJ2-7; TRBD1 aligns across 7 bases. This CDR3 contains 17 residues. CDR1 is SGHAT and CDR2 is FQNNGV in the germline V gene. The CDR3 sequence is CASSLDQMGTVTYERYF. CDR3 nucleotides: TGTGCCAGCAGCTTAGATCAAATGGGGACAGTTACCTACGAGCGGTACTTC.

This sequence joins TRBV5-1 and TRBJ1-4, with D perhaps matching TRBD1 (6 bases). In germline, CDR1 is SGHRS, CDR2 YFSETQ. Trimming pared 4 bases from V and 5 bases from J, leaving 18 bases between. The length of the CDR3 is 16 residues. The CDR3 region has the DNA TGCGCCAGCAGCCAGCCTCTAGGGGGAGAGAATGAAAAACTGTTTTTT. Translating it yields CASSQPLGGENEKLFF.

There are many counts of this clonotype. The rearrangement joins TRBV29-1 to TRBJ2-5; 7 bases align to TRBD2. The junction had 10 bases not matched to a gene; V was cut back by 7 bases and J by 5 bases. Germline loops: CDR1 SQVTM, CDR2 ANQGSEA. The CDR3 is made up of 13 amino acids. The DNA for the CDR3 is TGCAGCGCCAGAGTTGGGGGAGGGGAGACCCAGTACTTC. This translates into CSARVGGGETQYF.

This clonotype was observed at least ten times. The CDR3 DNA reads TGTGCCAGCAGTTTAACCCGGACCTATGGCTACACCTTC. It yields the protein CASSLTRTYGYTF. V gene TRBV12-3 or TRBV12-4 combines with J gene TRBJ1-2; D call uncertain. The length of the CDR3 is 13 residues. The V gene lost 2 bases and the J gene lost 4 bases, with 8 bases spanning the gap.

This clonotype was detected only a few times. V and J are TRBV7-2 and TRBJ1-1; D remains unclear. V lost 4 bases to trimming and J lost 3 bases, with 15 bases between them. The CDR3 sequence is 15 residues long. CDR1 and CDR2 (germline): SGHTA, FQGNSA. The CDR3 loop is CASSSGPFGDTEAFF. The CDR3 DNA sequence: TGTGCCAGCAGCTCTGGGCCGTTCGGGGACACTGAAGCTTTCTTT.

This clonotype was detected only a few times. The rearrangement joins TRBV15 to TRBJ1-1, with D unresolved. This CDR3 has 16 amino acids. Trimming left V 1 base short and J 3 bases short, with 15 bases between. Germline CDR1 and CDR2: LNHNV and YYDKDF (reference sequence). Here the CDR3 DNA reads TGTGCCACCAGCAGAGCCAGCGGCCTTAGGGACACTGAAGCTTTCTTT. Residues: CATSRASGLRDTEAFF.

This clonotype was seen repeatedly, ten times or more. This chain uses TRBV20-1 with TRBJ2-4, with D perhaps given as TRBD1 or TRBD2 (5 bases each). The CDR3 runs to 17 residues. Trimming shortened V by 3 bases and J by 0 bases, and 18 bases separated the two germline ends. Germline V gene data show CDR1 as DFQATT and CDR2 as SNEGSKA (reference sequence). The CDR3 loop reads CSASTPRWGLAKNIQYF. In DNA, the CDR3 is TGCAGTGCTAGCACCCCTCGATGGGGGTTAGCCAAAAACATTCAGTACTTC.

This clonotype was detected ten times or more. The CDR3 sequence is CASSLRGVEAFF. The CDR3 DNA is TGTGCCAGCAGCTTGAGGGGTGTGGAAGCTTTCTTT. The chain links TRBV12-3 or TRBV12-4 to TRBJ1-1; tentatively, D is TRBD1 (5 bases). This CDR3 is 12 amino acids long. V was cut by 6 bases and J by 8 bases, with 13 bases left in between.

This clonotype showed up many times. The V gene is TRBV27, the J gene TRBJ2-7; D not resolved. V lost 6 bases to trimming and J lost 0 bases, with 9 bases between them. The CDR3 extends over 13 amino acids. Per germline, CDR1 MNHEY and CDR2 SMNVEV (reference sequence). The CDR3 DNA sequence: TGTGCCAGCAGACGCTACGGCTCCTACGAGCAGTACTTC. Translation gives CASRRYGSYEQYF.

This clonotype was seen just once. This chain joins TRBV5-5 and TRBJ2-7; a possible D gene is TRBD2 (7 bases). The CDR3 runs to 16 residues. V was trimmed by 7 bases and J by 2 bases, leaving 22 bases between them. Germline V gene lookup returns CDR1 SGHKS and CDR2 YYEKEE (reference sequence). CDR3 nucleotide sequence: TGTGCCAGCGATCTCCAGAGTGGCGGGGGCGCCTACGAGCAGTACTTC. This gives the protein CASDLQSGGGAYEQYF.

This chain joins TRBV12-3 or TRBV12-4 and TRBJ2-2, with 7 bases fitting TRBD1. The CDR3 covers 14 residues. The junction had 4 bases not matched to a gene; V was cut back by 8 bases and J by 1 base. CDR3 in DNA: TGTGCCAGCGGCGGACAGGTGAACACCGGGGAGCTGTTTTTT. Amino acids: CASGGQVNTGELFF.

This clonotype was counted ten times or more. The V gene is TRBV6-1, the J gene TRBJ1-2; no firm D call. CDR1 is MNHNS and CDR2 is SASEGT in the germline V gene. The CDR3 covers 14 residues. V lost 7 bases, J lost 7 bases, and 19 bases lay in between. The CDR3 DNA reads as TGTGCCAGCACGATAAACGGCCTAGCAACTGGCTACACCTTC. Amino acid sequence: CASTINGLATGYTF.

The count of this clonotype is one. With a much larger clone just one base away, this may be a read error. This sequence joins TRBV20-1 and TRBJ1-2, with 7 bases identical to TRBD1. Per germline, CDR1 DFQATT and CDR2 SNEGSKA (reference sequence). CDR3 length: 15 amino acids. V shed 8 bases and J 0 bases; nucleotides not matched to a gene: 12. The CDR3 sequence is CSSGREDRPNYGYTF. The CDR3 DNA is TGCAGTTCGGGGAGGGAGGACAGGCCTAACTATGGCTACACCTTC.

This clonotype was observed a handful of times. The chain couples TRBV11-3 to TRBJ2-7; D unresolved. V was shortened by 2 bases and J by 2 bases, with 10 bases between the two germline ends. The CDR3 is made up of 14 amino acids. Germline CDR1 reads SGHNT; CDR2 reads YENEEA. CDR3 DNA: TGTGCCAGCAGCTTAACTTCTGATACCTACGAGCAGTACTTC. It codes for CASSLTSDTYEQYF.

Only a few counts were recorded for this clonotype. V gene TRBV20-1 combines with J gene TRBJ1-6; D is uncertain. CDR1 is DFQATT and CDR2 is SNEGSKA in the germline V gene (reference sequence). The CDR3 consists of 15 residues. V dropped 3 bases and J dropped 9 bases, with 18 bases sitting between them. CDR3 DNA sequence: TGCAGTGCTAGCGACTTGGTCCTGGCAGGTTCACCCCTCCACTTT. Its translation is CSASDLVLAGSPLHF.

This clonotype was detected only a few times. A read error is possible here, since a much larger clone lies one base away. The J gene is TRBJ1-5, the V gene TRBV6-9; no reliable D call. The CDR3 has 14 residues. From germline, CDR1 is MNHGY and CDR2 SVAAGI. The CDR3 sequence is CASSYRRSNQLQHF. Written as DNA, the CDR3 is TGTGCCAGCAGTTACAGAAGAAGCAATCAGCTCCAGCATTTT.

This clonotype was detected ten times or more. This chain uses TRBV29-1 with TRBJ2-1; tentative D call: TRBD2 (6 bases). The CDR3 is 13 residues long. Looked up from germline, CDR1 is SQVTM and CDR2 is ANQGSEA. Trimming pared 6 bases from V and 4 bases from J, leaving 13 bases between. The CDR3: CSVLLSGYNEQFF. CDR3 bases: TGCAGCGTACTCCTGAGCGGGTACAATGAGCAGTTCTTC.

This clonotype came up a few times. The chain joins TRBV6-5 to TRBJ2-7, with D tentatively TRBD1 (5 bases). V lost 4 bases to trimming and J lost 0 bases, with 10 bases between them. The CDR3 runs 14 residues. Germline CDR1 and CDR2: MNHEY and SVGAGI. The DNA of the CDR3 is TGTGCCAGCAGTTGGGGCCTAAGCTCCTACGAGCAGTACTTC. The encoded protein is CASSWGLSSYEQYF.

This clonotype was seen more than once but under ten times. The chain employs TRBV5-5 and TRBJ1-5, with D maybe TRBD1 (5 bases). The CDR3 runs to 14 residues. V gave up 4 bases and J gave up 3 bases, with 11 bases separating them. Germline-derived CDR1 and CDR2 are SGHKS and YYEKEE (reference sequence). CDR3 region: CASSPGDSNQPQHF. The CDR3 DNA reads as TGTGCCAGCAGCCCCGGGGACTCCAATCAGCCCCAGCATTTT.

This clonotype came up a few times. The chain combines TRBV9 with TRBJ2-7; possible D gene TRBD2, 5 bases. Trimming took 2 bases from V and 6 from J, leaving 15 bases between them. CDR1 is SGDLS, CDR2 YYNGEE, per germline. The CDR3 extends over 14 amino acids. The CDR3 nucleotides are TGTGCCAGCAGCGTCGGGATTCTCTCGGTCGAGCAGTACTTC. Its translation is CASSVGILSVEQYF.

In its sample, this clonotype was seen a few times. This chain connects TRBV5-1 to TRBJ2-5; D remains unclear. The V end was cut by 5 bases, the J end by 5 bases, with 16 bases between. Germline V gene lookup returns CDR1 SGHRS and CDR2 YFSETQ. The CDR3 covers 14 residues. CDR3 sequence reads: CASSWLSLGETQYF. In nucleotides, the CDR3 is TGCGCCAGCAGTTGGCTCAGCCTGGGCGAGACCCAGTACTTC.

This clonotype was detected a few times. V and J are TRBV4-1 and TRBJ2-7; TRBD2 matches 12 bases. Losses at the gene ends were 4 bases for V and 4 bases for J; bases not matched to a gene: 5. The CDR3 runs to 15 residues. Germline-derived CDR1 and CDR2 are MGHRA and YSYEKL. The CDR3 is CASSPRLAGVYEQYF. The CDR3 DNA reads as TGCGCCAGCAGCCCCAGACTAGCGGGAGTGTACGAGCAGTACTTC.

This clonotype came up many times. The chain carries TRBV12-3 or TRBV12-4 and TRBJ1-1; tentatively, D is TRBD1 (5 bases). The CDR3 runs to 13 residues. The ends were cut back, 8 bases at V and 1 base at J, with 11 bases in the middle. In DNA, the CDR3 is TGTGCCAGCGAGGGGCTGACGAACACTGAAGCTTTCTTT. Its translation: CASEGLTNTEAFF.

In its sample, this clonotype was seen many times. The chain joins TRBV28 to TRBJ2-5; D uncertain. The CDR3 covers 14 residues. The ends were cut back, 3 bases at V and 1 base at J, with 9 bases in the middle. The V gene's germline CDR1 is MDHEN and CDR2 SYDVKM. The CDR3 loop reads CASSFIQSQETQYF. The CDR3, as DNA: TGTGCCAGCAGTTTTATCCAGTCCCAAGAGACCCAGTACTTC.

This clonotype was detected a few times. The chain recombines TRBV11-3 with TRBJ2-2; 8 positions agree with TRBD2. CDR3 length equals 14 residues. CDR1 and CDR2 (germline): SGHNT, YENEEA. The V and J ends lost 4 bases and 6 bases, in that order; junction bases with no gene match: 4. Written as DNA, the CDR3 is TGTGCCAGCAGCTACCGGGAGGGCCCCGGGGAGCTGTTTTTT. Protein: CASSYREGPGELFF.

Many counts were recorded for this clonotype. The V gene is TRBV6-1, the J gene TRBJ1-1; D is undetermined. V gave up 6 bases and J gave up 3 bases, with 17 bases separating them. Germline V gives CDR1 MNHNS, CDR2 SASEGT. CDR3 length equals 15 residues. The CDR3 nucleotides read TGTGCCAGCAGCCCCGGTGGGTGGGGAGACACTGAAGCTTTCTTT. Protein sequence: CASSPGGWGDTEAFF.